This T cell receptor beta chain was recorded in a study of identical twins. A universal primer site was added by template switching, and unique molecular identifiers were carried by the cDNA. TCRdb itself ran the 5' RACE reads through MiXCR, one entry per CDR3 protein. This table has fewer than 550,000 distinct CDR3 sequences, roughly an eighth appearing once. The germline gives CDR1 DFQATT, CDR2 SNEGSKA (reference sequence). The CDR3 spans 14 residues. V lost 3 bases, J lost 0 bases, and 3 bases stayed unmatched. The sample also formed part of further work on yellow fever vaccine responses in identical twins.

This clonotype was obtained from a young woman in good health. Sequencing was done on a sample of CD4+ T cells sorted from blood. V is TRBV20-1 and J is TRBJ2-3; 7 bases match TRBD2. The CDR3 sequence is CSASQRGSTDTQYF. CDR3 nucleotide sequence: TGCAGTGCTAGTCAGCGGGGAAGCACAGATACGCAGTATTTT.